The TCR beta chain described here comes from a study of neurological immune-mediated disorders. Many counts were recorded for this clonotype. The CDR3 extends over 14 amino acids. Germline lookup yields CDR1 MNHEY and CDR2 SVGAGI. The V end lost 4 bases, the J end lost 6 bases, and 12 bases lay between the germline ends. TCRdb re-called the 5' RACE reads with MiXCR, one entry per CDR3 protein. Of just under 45,000 distinct CDR3 sequences in the sample, about an eighth are singletons; the top ten hold 1.3%. Material for sequencing was PBMCs. This sequence joins TRBV6-5 and TRBJ2-2; D gene ambiguous. This TCR was recovered from a female donor in good health. The CDR3 loop is CASSSQSLAGELFF. DNA of the CDR3: TGTGCCAGCAGTTCTCAATCCCTGGCCGGGGAGCTGTTTTTT.